What follows are 17 T cell receptor beta chains derived from one specimen sequenced in a study of regulatory T cells in long-lasting Graves disease. Building the TCR beta libraries relied on iRepertoire HTBI primers, and CDR3 regions underwent Arm-PCR. TCRdb analysed the multiplex PCR reads with MiXCR anew, one entry per CDR3 protein. Of about 340,000 distinct CDR3 sequences in the sample, about 20% were seen once. Specified time point: persistent/refractory GD, antithyroid drugs over 5 years with positive TRAb. PBMCs provided the RNA from which the TCR library was made. The sequenced sample was peripheral blood mononuclear cells (PBMCs), obtained when the disease was refractory, from a patient treated with antithyroid drugs. All receptors derive from a female donor with Graves disease.

Many counts were recorded for this clonotype. CDR3 bases: TGCAGTGCTCGACAGCCGGTCCCTCCAACTAATGAAAAACTGTTTTTT. It yields the protein CSARQPVPPTNEKLFF. The rearrangement joins TRBV20-1 to TRBJ1-4; D possibly corresponds to TRBD1 (5 bases). The germline V gene has CDR1 DFQATT and CDR2 SNEGSKA (reference sequence). The V end was cut by 5 bases, the J end by 0 bases, with 16 bases between. This CDR3 spans 16 amino acids.

J is TRBJ2-1 and V is TRBV20-1, with 16 bases matching TRBD2. The CDR3 length is 16 residues. Germline V lookup: CDR1 DFQATT, CDR2 SNEGSKA (reference sequence). Unmatched junction bases numbered 7, after V lost 6 bases and J lost 5 bases. This CDR3 is CSADGTSGRVNNEQFF. The CDR3 DNA reads as TGCAGTGCGGATGGGACTAGCGGGAGGGTGAACAATGAGCAGTTCTTC.

On this clonotype itself: One end of the junction fails to match germline, which may point to a read error. The rearrangement joins TRBV15 to TRBJ2-7, with D tentatively TRBD1 or TRBD2 (5 bases each). The V gene's germline CDR1 is LNHNV and CDR2 YYDKDF (reference sequence). The CDR3 has 15 residues. CDR3 amino acids: CAASREAAEGYEQYF. The CDR3 DNA sequence: TGTGCCGCCAGCAGAGAAGCGGCCGAGGGGTACGAGCAGTACTTC. The whole variable domain, remainder taken from reference TRBV15 and TRBJ2-7, is DAMVIQNPRYQVTQFGKPVTLSCSQTLNHNVMYWYQQKSSQAPKLLFHYYDKDFNNEADTPDNFQSRRPNTSFCFLDIRSPGLGDTAMYLCAASREAAEGYEQYFGPGTRLTVT.

This clonotype showed up just a few times. The rearrangement joins TRBV7-2 to TRBJ2-2; 8 bases map to TRBD2. Germline CDR1 is SGHTA and CDR2 is FQGNSA. V dropped 2 bases and J dropped 4; count of bases not matched to a gene: 3. The CDR3 is 15 residues long. CDR3 amino acids: CASSLRSGSTGELFF. CDR3 nucleotide sequence: TGTGCCAGCAGCTTAAGAAGCGGGAGCACCGGGGAGCTGTTTTTT.

The J gene is TRBJ1-1, the V gene TRBV3-1; D is unclear. Germline V lookup: CDR1 LGHDT, CDR2 YNNKEL (reference sequence). V lost 0 bases, J lost 7 bases, and 12 bases lay in between. This CDR3 region has 14 residues. CDR3 sequence (DNA): TGTGCCAGCAGCCAAGAGGGCCGGGATGGTGAAGCTTTCTTT. Translation gives CASSQEGRDGEAFF. Variable domain in full (rest from reference TRBV3-1 and TRBJ1-1): DTAVSQTPKYLVTQMGNDKSIKCEQNLGHDTMYWYKQDSKKFLKIMFSYNNKELIINETVPNRFSPKSPDKAHLNLHINSLELGDSAVYFCASSQEGRDGEAFFGQGTRLTVV.

This clonotype was counted between two and nine times. The chain carries TRBV27 and TRBJ2-1; the match to TRBD1 covers 9 bases. The ends lost 3 bases at V and 5 bases at J; junction bases unmatched: 8. The length of the CDR3 is 16 residues. CDR1 and CDR2 from the germline V gene are MNHEY and SMNVEV (reference sequence). Here the CDR3 reads CASSFGYRGRHNEQFF. DNA of the CDR3: TGTGCCAGCAGTTTTGGGTACAGGGGGCGCCACAATGAGCAGTTCTTC.

This clonotype was found a few times. As DNA, the CDR3 is TGTGCCTGGAGGGACAGATTACTACTTAGGGAGCAGTACTTC. Translating gives CAWRDRLLLREQYF. The rearrangement links TRBV30 to TRBJ2-7, with D possibly being TRBD1 (6 bases). The CDR3 extends over 14 amino acids. Germline V lookup: CDR1 GTSNPN, CDR2 SVGIG (reference sequence). V was pared by 3 bases and J by 7 bases, with 19 bases between.

The chain carries TRBV5-1 and TRBJ2-2; 8 bases are shared with TRBD2. V lost 0 bases, J lost 4 bases, and 2 bases stayed unmatched. The CDR3 sequence is 15 residues long. Per the germline V gene, CDR1 is SGHRS and CDR2 is YFSETQ. The CDR3 DNA sequence: TGCGCCAGCAGCTTGGACGGGAGGGCCACCGGGGAGCTGTTTTTT. Protein: CASSLDGRATGELFF.

This clonotype was observed at least ten times. The genes are TRBV29-1 and TRBJ2-7; TRBD2 aligns across 7 bases. The V gene's germline CDR1 is SQVTM and CDR2 ANQGSEA. V lost 3 bases and J lost 5; bases outside the gene matches: 7. The CDR3 is 13 residues long. The CDR3 sequence is CSVDGEGKHEQYF. CDR3 in DNA: TGCAGCGTTGACGGGGAGGGGAAACACGAGCAGTACTTC.

This clonotype was found many times. The chain employs TRBV28 and TRBJ1-5; D perhaps matches TRBD1 (6 bases). The CDR3 has 15 residues. Germline CDR1 and CDR2: MDHEN and SYDVKM. V lost 5 bases to trimming and J lost 4 bases, with 15 bases between them. The CDR3 DNA reads TGTGCCAGCAGTCAGGGCAGGGGTGGGAATCAGCCCCAGCATTTT. This codes for CASSQGRGGNQPQHF.

Details on this clonotype: It may be a read error: a sequence one base away is much more abundant. This sequence joins TRBV6-1 and TRBJ1-2; maybe TRBD1 (5 bases). Germline V CDR1 and CDR2: MNHNS, SASEGT. CDR3 length: 13 residues. CDR3 in amino acids: CASSRQYTDGCTF. The CDR3 nucleotides are TGTGCCAGCAGTCGACAGTATACTGACGGCTGCACCTTC.

This clonotype was detected a few times. A single base separates this from a much larger clone, so it may be a read error. V and J are TRBV2 and TRBJ1-2; the match to TRBD1 covers 10 bases. Germline CDR1 reads SNHLY; CDR2 reads FYNNEI. The CDR3 contains 15 residues. V gave up 11 bases and J gave up 3 bases; unmatched junction bases: 12. The CDR3 DNA reads TGTGCCGGCGGAAAAGACAGGGGGCTGGACTATGGCTACACCTTC. Protein sequence: CAGGKDRGLDYGYTF. Drawing the rest from reference TRBV2 and TRBJ1-2, the complete variable domain is EPEVTQTPSHQVTQMGQEVILRCVPISNHLYFYWYRQILGQKVEFLVSFYNNEISEKSEIFDDQFSVERPDGSNFTLKIRSTKLEDSAMYFCAGGKDRGLDYGYTFGSGTRLTVV.

The V gene is TRBV7-9, the J gene TRBJ1-4; TRBD1 matches at 8 bases. The CDR3 has 14 amino acids. Germline V gene data show CDR1 as SEHNR and CDR2 as FQNEAQ (reference sequence). Trimming cost V 0 bases and J 8 bases; bases outside gene matches: 2. This chain's CDR3 is CASSLAPGGEKLFF. The CDR3 region has the DNA TGTGCCAGCAGCTTAGCGCCAGGGGGCGAAAAACTGTTTTTT.

This clonotype was seen a handful of times. V usage is TRBV5-6 and J usage is TRBJ1-1; D ambiguous. Trimming pared 0 bases from V and 1 base from J, leaving 16 bases between. From germline, CDR1 is SGHDT and CDR2 YYEEEE. This CDR3 comprises 17 residues. For the CDR3, the DNA is TGTGCCAGCAGCTTGGCCAATGGGGTTGCAAAGAACACTGAAGCTTTCTTT. The encoded protein is CASSLANGVAKNTEAFF.

V and J are TRBV19 and TRBJ2-5; D ambiguous. The V and J ends lost 5 bases and 5 bases respectively, with 12 bases between them. Germline CDR1 is LNHDA and CDR2 is SQIVND (reference sequence). CDR3 length: 13 residues. The CDR3 reads CASSWKPRETQYF. The CDR3 DNA sequence: TGTGCCAGTAGTTGGAAGCCTCGGGAGACCCAGTACTTC.

This clonotype was seen repeatedly, ten times or more. The chain has TRBV5-1 and TRBJ1-4; D remains ambiguous. The CDR3 runs to 16 residues. Per the germline V gene, CDR1 is SGHRS and CDR2 is YFSETQ. Trimming removed 2 bases at V and 0 bases at J, with 11 bases between. CDR3: CASSFRSPATNEKLFF. The DNA of the CDR3 is TGCGCCAGCAGCTTCAGGAGCCCTGCAACTAATGAAAAACTGTTTTTT.

This clonotype was seen at least ten times. This sequence joins TRBV11-2 and TRBJ1-2, with no clear D. CDR3 size: 14 residues. The germline CDR1 and CDR2 sequences are SGHAT and FQNNGV. V shed 0 bases and J shed 2 bases, with 7 bases lying between them. The CDR3 sequence: CASSLDFNNYGYTF. The DNA of the CDR3 is TGTGCCAGCAGCTTAGATTTCAACAACTATGGCTACACCTTC.